The 18 T cell receptor beta chains below all came from one sample that was sequenced in a study of T cells in Graves' hyperthyroidism and ophthalmopathy. The source material, RNA transcripts, was used to amplify TCR beta CDR3 regions. Primed by the HTBI set, a first-round RT-PCR was run on the TCR CDR3. One entry per CDR3 protein results from TCRdb running MiXCR on the multiplex PCR reads. The sample holds hundreds of thousands of distinct CDR3 sequences, 13% to 15% seen once. Source material: blood. These receptors all stem from a woman between 18 and 30 years old with Graves' hyperthyroidism.

This clonotype was counted many times. The chain recombines TRBV12-3 or TRBV12-4 with TRBJ2-7, with 7 bases fitting TRBD2. V lost 3 bases, J lost 2 bases, and 4 bases stayed unmatched. This CDR3 region has 14 residues. Here the CDR3 DNA reads TGTGCCAGCAGTTTCGGAGCGGGAACCTACGAGCAGTACTTC. Translation gives CASSFGAGTYEQYF.

Note on this clonotype: A much larger clone lies a single base off, so this may be a read error. This chain links TRBV7-9 with TRBJ2-5; D is ambiguous. CDR3 size: 13 residues. In germline, CDR1 is SEHNR, CDR2 FQNEAQ (reference sequence). The V end lost 4 bases, the J end lost 3 bases, and 9 bases lay between the germline ends. The DNA for the CDR3 is TGTGCCAGCAGCTCGTACCCGGAAGAGACCCAGTACTTC. Residues: CASSSYPEETQYF.

This clonotype was picked up many times. This chain links TRBV7-9 with TRBJ2-2, with TRBD1 matching 7 bases. The CDR3 has 15 residues. J lost 5 bases, V lost 5 bases, and 8 bases had no gene match. The V gene's germline CDR1 is SEHNR and CDR2 FQNEAQ (reference sequence). CDR3 nucleotide sequence: TGTGCCAGCAGCCCCGACAGGGTTCGGACCGGGGAGCTGTTTTTT. It specifies CASSPDRVRTGELFF. Using reference TRBV7-9 and TRBJ2-2 for the parts outside the CDR3, the full variable domain is DTGVSQNPRHKITKRGQNVTFRCDPISEHNRLYWYRQTLGQGPEFLTYFQNEAQLEKSRLLSDRFSAERPKGSFSTLEIQRTEQGDSAMYLCASSPDRVRTGELFFGEGSRLTVL.

The genes are TRBV7-2 and TRBJ2-7; D possibly corresponds to TRBD2 (5 bases). Germline V gene lookup returns CDR1 SGHTA and CDR2 FQGNSA. The CDR3 has 15 amino acids. Trimming removed 4 bases from V and 3 bases from J, with 16 bases in between. CDR3 protein: CASSYLADVDYEQYF. CDR3 sequence (DNA): TGTGCCAGCAGCTATCTAGCAGACGTAGACTACGAGCAGTACTTC.

This clonotype was recorded many times. The V gene is TRBV6-2 or TRBV6-3, the J gene TRBJ1-5; 8 nucleotides agree with TRBD1. There are 15 residues in the CDR3. The germline V gene encodes CDR1 MNHEY and CDR2 SVGEGT. V trimming: 5 bases; J trimming: 1 base; junction bases outside the gene matches: 4. The CDR3 DNA follows: TGTGCCAGCAGTAGCGGACAGGGAAGCAATCAGCCCCAGCATTTT. It encodes CASSSGQGSNQPQHF.

At least ten counts were recorded for this clonotype. The chain carries TRBV11-2 and TRBJ2-5, with 15 bases fitting TRBD2. Germline values: CDR1 SGHAT, CDR2 FQNNGV. V dropped 5 bases and J dropped 1; count of bases not matched to a gene: 8. This CDR3 is 18 amino acids long. Here the CDR3 reads CASSEGLAGGWGQETQYF. The CDR3 nucleotides read TGTGCCAGCAGCGAGGGACTAGCGGGAGGTTGGGGCCAAGAGACCCAGTACTTC.

In this sample, this clonotype turned up many times. The V and J genes are TRBV15 and TRBJ2-4; D is unclear. This CDR3 has 15 amino acids. Trimming stripped 0 bases from V and 6 bases from J, with 12 bases between. The germline V gene has CDR1 LNHNV and CDR2 YYDKDF (reference sequence). CDR3: CATSRDKGFGNIQYF. CDR3 bases: TGTGCCACCAGCAGAGATAAGGGTTTTGGAAACATTCAGTACTTC.

This clonotype was seen many times. The genes are TRBV5-1 and TRBJ2-5, with 9 bases identical to TRBD2. CDR1 is SGHRS and CDR2 is YFSETQ in the germline V gene. The CDR3 is made up of 20 amino acids. V gave up 0 bases and J gave up 0 bases; unmatched junction bases: 15. The CDR3 DNA follows: TGCGCCAGCAGCTTGGGGCCACTAGCGGGCACTGGGACTTACCAAGAGACCCAGTACTTC. Encoded protein: CASSLGPLAGTGTYQETQYF.

A few counts support this clonotype. Its ends do not fully match the called genes, so a read error is possible. The rearrangement joins TRBV30 to TRBJ2-2; TRBD1 matches 7 bases. CDR1 is GTSNPN and CDR2 is SVGIG in the germline V gene (reference sequence). This CDR3 contains 15 residues. The CDR3 sequence is CAWSQGVVSTGELLF. The CDR3 DNA reads TGTGCCTGGAGTCAGGGGGTGGTCTCGACCGGGGAGCTGCTTTTT.

This clonotype was seen a handful of times. The chain is built from TRBV6-2 or TRBV6-3 and TRBJ2-7, with TRBD1 matching over 8 bases. The J segment lost 3 bases and the V segment lost 6 bases, leaving 10 bases of the junction unmatched. In germline, CDR1 is MNHEY, CDR2 SVGEGT. The CDR3 runs to 15 residues. CDR3: CASSPHPGQDYEQYF. The CDR3 DNA reads as TGTGCCAGCAGCCCCCACCCGGGACAGGACTACGAGCAGTACTTC.

This clonotype occurred many times. The chain recombines TRBV2 with TRBJ2-1; 8 positions match TRBD2. This CDR3 has 13 amino acids. Germline assignment: CDR1 SNHLY and CDR2 FYNNEI. The trim removed 11 bases at V and 9 bases at J, leaving 12 bases unmatched. CDR3 DNA: TGTGCCGGCGGGAGGCTAGTATGGTCTGAGCAGTTCTTC. This translates into CAGGRLVWSEQFF.

This clonotype came up many times. The chain combines TRBV5-6 with TRBJ2-7; D is unresolved. This CDR3 region has 14 residues. The germline V gene encodes CDR1 SGHDT and CDR2 YYEEEE. V lost 0 bases to trimming and J lost 3 bases, with 10 bases between them. The CDR3 sequence: CASSLAMGNYEQYF. CDR3 nucleotides: TGTGCCAGCAGCTTGGCCATGGGGAACTACGAGCAGTACTTC.

This clonotype was detected a few times. This chain uses TRBV12-3 or TRBV12-4 with TRBJ1-6; D is unresolved. This CDR3 comprises 14 residues. Trimming pared 1 base from V and 13 bases from J, leaving 14 bases between. The CDR3 spells CASSLGPLPYPLHF. The CDR3 DNA follows: TGTGCCAGCAGTTTAGGCCCGCTTCCCTATCCCCTCCACTTT.

The gene calls are TRBV5-6 and TRBJ2-1, with 9 bases fitting TRBD2. V shed 9 bases, J shed 4 bases, and the junction held 17 bases outside the gene matches. CDR1 is SGHDT and CDR2 is YYEEEE in the germline V gene. CDR3 length: 17 residues. The CDR3 nucleotides read TGTGCCACCCATTCGAGGGCTAGCGGGATTATTTACAATGAGCAGTTCTTC. It encodes CATHSRASGIIYNEQFF.

There are many counts of this clonotype. This rearrangement joins TRBV28 to TRBJ1-5, with 8 bases fitting TRBD1. The germline V gene has CDR1 MDHEN and CDR2 SYDVKM. This CDR3 comprises 16 residues. V dropped 7 bases and J dropped 2; count of bases not matched to a gene: 10. The CDR3 DNA is TGTGCCAGCACTTTCACAGGGGGGTTAGGCAATCAGCCCCAGCATTTT. It translates to CASTFTGGLGNQPQHF. Together with reference TRBV28 and TRBJ1-5, the CDR3 gives the full variable domain: DVKVTQSSRYLVKRTGEKVFLECVQDMDHENMFWYRQDPGLGLRLIYFSYDVKMKEKGDIPEGYSVSREKKERFSLILESASTNQTSMYLCASTFTGGLGNQPQHFGDGTRLSIL.

The gene calls are TRBV4-1 and TRBJ1-2; 10 nucleotides agree with TRBD1. The CDR3 spans 16 residues. CDR1 MGHRA and CDR2 YSYEKL come from the germline V gene. The junction had 5 bases not matched to a gene; V was cut back by 2 bases and J by 2 bases. CDR3 protein: CASSQSPTGGNYGYTF. CDR3 nucleotide sequence: TGCGCCAGCAGCCAATCACCGACAGGGGGCAACTATGGCTACACCTTC.

There are many counts of this clonotype. The rearrangement uses TRBV2 and TRBJ2-5, with 8 bases identical to TRBD2. The CDR3 loop spans 14 amino acids. V shed 6 bases and J 3 bases; nucleotides not matched to a gene: 6. The germline V gene encodes CDR1 SNHLY and CDR2 FYNNEI. The CDR3 DNA reads as TGTGCCAGCAGGGCGGGACTAGATGAAGAGACCCAGTACTTC. The encoded protein is CASRAGLDEETQYF.

Many counts were recorded for this clonotype. This rearrangement joins TRBV20-1 to TRBJ2-4, with 11 bases matching TRBD2. From germline, CDR1 is DFQATT and CDR2 SNEGSKA (reference sequence). CDR3 length equals 16 residues. V shed 3 bases, J shed 2 bases, and the junction held 6 bases outside the gene matches. The CDR3 DNA reads TGCAGTGCTAGTTCACTAGCGGGAGTGTCCAAAAACATTCAGTACTTC. This sequence encodes CSASSLAGVSKNIQYF.